These T cell receptor beta chains were read from a single sample in a study of technical replicates of blood from several donors. The protocol was immunoSEQ multiplex PCR, while the TCRdb copy is restricted to in-frame clones and leaves out a portion. The sample records 70,000 to 90,000 clones, approximately 94% being singletons. What was sequenced was T cells isolated from PBMCs. These receptors originate from a human donor in good health. CDR3s include the opening cysteine and the closing phenylalanine or tryptophan. Fields, in order: V gene, D gene, J gene, clone size, CDR3 protein, CDR3 DNA. D genes are given only for firm matches. Clone size is given for some rows only: seen once, a few or many times, or a class if the clone is expanded.

v_call: TRBV2; d_call: .; j_call: TRBJ2-1; clone_size: .; cdr3_aa: CASSELGGGVVDEQFF; cdr3_nt: TGTGCCAGCAGTGAATTAGGGGGTGGGGTAGTGGATGAGCAGTTCTTC
v_call: TRBV19; d_call: .; j_call: TRBJ1-4; clone_size: .; cdr3_aa: CASRQLSNEKLFF; cdr3_nt: TGTGCCAGTAGACAGCTATCTAATGAAAAACTGTTTTTT
v_call: TRBV7-9; d_call: .; j_call: TRBJ1-3; clone_size: few; cdr3_aa: CASSLGSLTSGNTIYF; cdr3_nt: TGTGCCAGCAGCTTAGGATCACTTACCTCTGGAAACACCATATATTTT
v_call: TRBV5-6; d_call: TRBD1; j_call: TRBJ1-5; clone_size: .; cdr3_aa: CASSLYDREVSNQPQHF; cdr3_nt: TGTGCCAGCAGCTTATATGACAGGGAGGTTAGCAATCAGCCCCAGCATTTT
v_call: TRBV5-1; d_call: TRBD1; j_call: TRBJ1-2; clone_size: once; cdr3_aa: CASSPTPGQGYYGYTF; cdr3_nt: TGCGCCAGCAGCCCCACTCCGGGACAGGGATACTATGGCTACACCTTC
v_call: TRBV5-1; d_call: TRBD1; j_call: TRBJ2-5; clone_size: few; cdr3_aa: CASSLGTGGGETQYF; cdr3_nt: TGCGCCAGCAGCTTGGGGACAGGGGGGGGCGAGACCCAGTACTTC
v_call: TRBV29-1; d_call: .; j_call: TRBJ1-2; clone_size: .; cdr3_aa: CSATGTNYGYTF; cdr3_nt: TGCAGCGCAACAGGGACTAACTATGGCTACACCTTC
v_call: TRBV19; d_call: TRBD1; j_call: TRBJ1-3; clone_size: .; cdr3_aa: CASSPLGQGVGNTIYF; cdr3_nt: TGTGCCAGTAGCCCCTTAGGACAGGGGGTTGGAAACACCATATATTTT
v_call: TRBV4-2; d_call: .; j_call: TRBJ1-1; clone_size: .; cdr3_aa: CASSPRTDRNTEAFF; cdr3_nt: TGTGCCAGCAGCCCTCGCACTGACAGGAACACTGAAGCTTTCTTT
v_call: TRBV9; d_call: .; j_call: TRBJ1-1; clone_size: .; cdr3_aa: CASSVGAGNTEAFF; cdr3_nt: TGTGCCAGCAGCGTAGGGGCAGGGAACACTGAAGCTTTCTTT
v_call: TRBV14; d_call: TRBD2; j_call: TRBJ2-3; clone_size: .; cdr3_aa: CASTAGFTDTQYF; cdr3_nt: TGTGCCAGCACAGCGGGGTTCACAGATACGCAGTATTTT
v_call: TRBV15; d_call: TRBD2; j_call: TRBJ2-1; clone_size: few; cdr3_aa: CATTLRSGDGRAGGPRVEQFF; cdr3_nt: TGTGCCACCACCCTTCGGTCTGGGGACGGAAGGGCGGGAGGGCCACGCGTTGAGCAGTTCTTC
v_call: TRBV7-9; d_call: .; j_call: TRBJ1-1; clone_size: .; cdr3_aa: CASSLGQARTEAFF; cdr3_nt: TGTGCCAGCAGCTTAGGGCAGGCAAGGACTGAAGCTTTCTTT
v_call: TRBV9; d_call: .; j_call: TRBJ1-1; clone_size: .; cdr3_aa: CASSAVWGGGTEAFF; cdr3_nt: TGTGCCAGCAGCGCCGTCTGGGGGGGAGGCACTGAAGCTTTCTTT
v_call: TRBV2; d_call: TRBD2; j_call: TRBJ2-2; clone_size: once; cdr3_aa: CASSVPLAGGANTGELFF; cdr3_nt: TGTGCCAGCAGTGTCCCCCTAGCGGGAGGGGCGAACACCGGGGAGCTGTTTTTT
v_call: TRBV5-1; d_call: TRBD2; j_call: TRBJ2-1; clone_size: .; cdr3_aa: CASSLILAGGPNEQFF; cdr3_nt: TGCGCCAGCAGCTTGATCCTAGCGGGAGGGCCAAATGAGCAGTTCTTC
v_call: TRBV28; d_call: TRBD1; j_call: TRBJ2-7; clone_size: once; cdr3_aa: CASSYPGTGVNEQYF; cdr3_nt: TGTGCCAGTTCTTACCCCGGGACAGGGGTCAACGAGCAGTACTTC
v_call: TRBV4-3; d_call: .; j_call: TRBJ2-1; clone_size: .; cdr3_aa: CASSQDPGRNNEQFF; cdr3_nt: TGCGCCAGCAGCCAAGATCCGGGGAGGAACAATGAGCAGTTCTTC
v_call: TRBV7-9; d_call: .; j_call: TRBJ2-7; clone_size: .; cdr3_aa: CASSLDTYEQYF; cdr3_nt: TGTGCCAGCAGCTTGGACACCTACGAGCAGTACTTC
v_call: TRBV28; d_call: .; j_call: TRBJ2-5; clone_size: .; cdr3_aa: CAVTKQVETQYF; cdr3_nt: TGTGCCGTCACCAAGCAGGTAGAGACCCAGTACTTC
v_call: TRBV5-6; d_call: TRBD2; j_call: TRBJ2-5; clone_size: .; cdr3_aa: CASSLWTSGNSETQYF; cdr3_nt: TGTGCCAGCAGCCTATGGACTAGCGGGAATTCGGAGACCCAGTACTTC
v_call: TRBV6-5; d_call: .; j_call: TRBJ2-3; clone_size: .; cdr3_aa: CASSYSIQRGTDTQYF; cdr3_nt: TGTGCCAGCAGTTACTCTATCCAGCGGGGCACAGATACGCAGTATTTT
v_call: TRBV27; d_call: TRBD2; j_call: TRBJ2-3; clone_size: .; cdr3_aa: CASSLYSGIVADTQYF; cdr3_nt: TGTGCCAGCAGTTTATATAGCGGGATTGTCGCAGATACGCAGTATTTT
v_call: TRBV9; d_call: TRBD2; j_call: TRBJ2-2; clone_size: .; cdr3_aa: CASSVGGSTGELFF; cdr3_nt: TGTGCCAGCAGCGTGGGGGGGTCCACCGGGGAGCTGTTTTTT
v_call: TRBV27; d_call: .; j_call: TRBJ1-2; clone_size: once; cdr3_aa: CASSLLGQGYYGYTF; cdr3_nt: TGTGCCAGCAGTTTACTCGGCCAGGGGTACTATGGCTACACCTTC
v_call: TRBV4-3; d_call: .; j_call: TRBJ1-1; clone_size: .; cdr3_aa: CASSQDLSVEAFF; cdr3_nt: TGCGCCAGCAGCCAAGATCTATCTGTTGAAGCTTTCTTT
v_call: TRBV7-9; d_call: TRBD1; j_call: TRBJ1-6; clone_size: .; cdr3_aa: CASGTGDSPLHF; cdr3_nt: TGTGCCAGCGGGACAGGGGATTCACCCCTCCACTTT
v_call: TRBV6-1; d_call: .; j_call: TRBJ1-5; clone_size: few; cdr3_aa: CASSDRENQPQHF; cdr3_nt: TGTGCCAGCAGTGACAGGGAAAATCAGCCCCAGCATTTT
v_call: TRBV5-1; d_call: TRBD1; j_call: TRBJ2-7; clone_size: .; cdr3_aa: CASSFGGTGTYEQYF; cdr3_nt: TGCGCCAGCAGCTTTGGGGGGACAGGTACCTACGAGCAGTACTTC
v_call: TRBV6-4; d_call: TRBD1; j_call: TRBJ2-2; clone_size: .; cdr3_aa: CASSGTGSTGELFF; cdr3_nt: TGTGCCAGCAGTGGGACAGGGAGCACCGGGGAGCTGTTTTTT